This is a list of T cell receptor beta chains from one sample in a study of metastatic and nonmetastatic thyroid tumors. TCRdb recomputed clones from the PCR reads via MiXCR. The table records 25,000 to 35,000 clones, about 32% of them present only once. Source material: blood. Receptor source: a female donor with papillary thyroid cancer or a benign thyroid nodule (not recorded which). Some clones in this sample may be carry-over from other donors' samples. The CDR3 runs from the conserved cysteine through the conserved F or W. The order of the fields is clone size, CDR3 length, D gene, J gene, V gene, CDR3 DNA, CDR3 protein. D genes are given only for firm matches. The size field is filled for only some rows; it gives once, few, many or a size class.

clone size: NA
CDR3 length: 17
D gene: TRBD1
J gene: TRBJ2-2
V gene: TRBV9
CDR3 DNA: TGTGCCAGCAGAGTAGATGACAGGGCACTGAACACCGGGGAGCTGTCTTTT
CDR3 protein: CASRVDDRALNTGELSF

clone size: NA
CDR3 length: 13
D gene: NA
J gene: TRBJ1-6
V gene: TRBV20-1
CDR3 DNA: TGCAGTGCTAGAGATAGCAGCAATTCACCCCTCCACTTT
CDR3 protein: CSARDSSNSPLHF

clone size: many
CDR3 length: 13
D gene: TRBD1
J gene: TRBJ1-5
V gene: TRBV5-1
CDR3 DNA: TGCGCCAGCAGCCCAGGGGGCGGTCAGCCCCAGCATTTT
CDR3 protein: CASSPGGGQPQHF

clone size: few
CDR3 length: 17
D gene: TRBD2
J gene: TRBJ2-3
V gene: TRBV10-3
CDR3 DNA: TGTGCCACTCGACTAGCGGGAGGTGTGGGGAACACGGATACGCAGTATTTT
CDR3 protein: CATRLAGGVGNTDTQYF

clone size: many
CDR3 length: 13
D gene: NA
J gene: TRBJ2-5
V gene: TRBV30
CDR3 DNA: TGTGCCTGGACCCCCGGGGCCCAAGAGACCCAGTACTTC
CDR3 protein: CAWTPGAQETQYF

clone size: NA
CDR3 length: 15
D gene: NA
J gene: TRBJ2-7
V gene: TRBV7-2
CDR3 DNA: TGTGCCAGCAGTTGGGGAAGTAGCGGATCTTACGAGCAGTACTTC
CDR3 protein: CASSWGSSGSYEQYF

clone size: many
CDR3 length: 15
D gene: NA
J gene: TRBJ1-1
V gene: TRBV19
CDR3 DNA: TGTGCCAGTAACAACATCTTTTCACTGAACACTGAAGCTTTCTTT
CDR3 protein: CASNNIFSLNTEAFF

clone size: NA
CDR3 length: 14
D gene: NA
J gene: TRBJ2-1
V gene: TRBV27
CDR3 DNA: TGTGCCATTAACCCGGTACAGATTTACAATGAGCAGTTCTTC
CDR3 protein: CAINPVQIYNEQFF

clone size: few
CDR3 length: 14
D gene: NA
J gene: TRBJ1-4
V gene: TRBV28
CDR3 DNA: NA
CDR3 protein: CASSLMQLMKNCFF

clone size: many
CDR3 length: 15
D gene: NA
J gene: TRBJ2-3
V gene: TRBV5-1
CDR3 DNA: TGCGCCAGCAGCTTGGCCGGCCCCCGCACAGATACGCAGTATTTT
CDR3 protein: CASSLAGPRTDTQYF

clone size: many
CDR3 length: 15
D gene: NA
J gene: TRBJ2-5
V gene: TRBV20-1
CDR3 DNA: TGCAGTGCTAGAGATCAGGAAGTCTTTCGAGAGACCCAGTACTTC
CDR3 protein: CSARDQEVFRETQYF

clone size: many
CDR3 length: 17
D gene: TRBD2
J gene: TRBJ2-2
V gene: TRBV5-1
CDR3 DNA: TGCGCCAGCAGCCGGATGGTGGGCGGAGCGGGCACGGGGGGGCTGTTTTTT
CDR3 protein: CASSRMVGGAGTGGLFF

clone size: many
CDR3 length: 15
D gene: TRBD1
J gene: TRBJ1-2
V gene: TRBV19
CDR3 DNA: TGTGCCAGTAGTATAAGTCCGCACAGGGGCTATGGCTACACCTTC
CDR3 protein: CASSISPHRGYGYTF

clone size: NA
CDR3 length: 17
D gene: TRBD1
J gene: TRBJ2-3
V gene: TRBV4-2
CDR3 DNA: TGTGCCAGCAGCCCCACGGGGACAGGGGGTAGCAAAGATACGAAGTATTTT
CDR3 protein: CASSPTGTGGSKDTKYF

clone size: medium-sized
CDR3 length: 8
D gene: NA
J gene: TRBJ1-6
V gene: TRBV30
CDR3 DNA: TGTGCCTCCTCACCCCTCCACTTT
CDR3 protein: CASSPLHF

clone size: many
CDR3 length: 13
D gene: TRBD1
J gene: TRBJ2-1
V gene: TRBV4-3
CDR3 DNA: TGCGCCAGCAGCACGGGACAGTACAATGAGCAGTTCTTC
CDR3 protein: CASSTGQYNEQFF

clone size: NA
CDR3 length: 20
D gene: NA
J gene: TRBJ1-3
V gene: TRBV11-2
CDR3 DNA: TGTGCCAGCAGCTTAGTCTGTGACATCTCTTCAGGGAGCTCTGGAAACACCATATATTTT
CDR3 protein: CASSLVCDISSGSSGNTIYF